The 3 T cell receptor beta chains reported below all come from one sample, sequenced in a study of shared clonotypes between healthy human individuals. The protocol was immunoSEQ multiplex PCR, while the TCRdb copy is restricted to in-frame clones and leaves out a portion. The table has some 2.3 million clones, 85% to 95% seen once; the top ten hold roughly 0.36%. The sample comprised naive CD4+ T cells from PBMCs. The subset denotes: CD45RA+ positively selected. The receptor set was obtained from a man younger than 30 in good health. Some clones in this sample may be carry-over from other donors' samples.

The rearrangement joins TRBV7-2 to TRBJ1-5; D remains ambiguous. Germline CDR1 and CDR2: SGHTA and FQGNSA. The CDR3 has 17 amino acids. Trimming removed 2 bases at V and 0 bases at J, with 14 bases between. The CDR3 nucleotides read TGTGCCAGCAGCTTAAGTCCTGGGCAGGATAGCAATCAGCCCCAGCATTTT. This translates into CASSLSPGQDSNQPQHF.

This chain uses TRBV18 with TRBJ2-5; TRBD1 is a possible D gene (5 bases). Germline V gives CDR1 KGHSH, CDR2 LQKENI. The CDR3 runs to 15 residues. V was shortened by 2 bases and J by 1 base, with 11 bases between the two germline ends. The CDR3 spells CASSPGAILQETQYF. In nucleotides, the CDR3 is TGTGCCAGCTCACCAGGGGCAATCCTCCAAGAGACCCAGTACTTC. The complete variable domain, with remaining parts taken from reference TRBV18 and TRBJ2-5, reads NAGVMQNPRHLVRRRGQEARLRCSPMKGHSHVYWYRQLPEEGLKFMVYLQKENIIDESGMPKERFSAEFPKEGPSILRIQQVVRGDSAAYFCASSPGAILQETQYFGPGTRLLVL.

The rearrangement links TRBV7-2 to TRBJ1-3; D unresolved. Germline assignment: CDR1 SGHTA and CDR2 FQGNSA. V dropped 1 base and J dropped 0 bases, with 13 bases sitting between them. The CDR3 extends over 17 amino acids. Here the CDR3 reads CASSLGGLGISGNTIYF. As DNA, the CDR3 is TGTGCCAGCAGCTTAGGCGGGTTGGGGATCTCTGGAAACACCATATATTTT.